A selection of T cell receptor beta chains follows, all from one sample in a study of blood T cell repertoires in COVID-19. Data came from immunoSEQ multiplex PCR; TCRdb stores just in-frame clones and leaves some out. The table includes fewer than 400,000 clones, around 85% detected once. Source material: peripheral blood. Receptors were obtained from a young woman with acute or convalescent COVID-19. CDR3s include the opening cysteine and the closing phenylalanine or tryptophan. D genes are given only for firm matches. Where a row states a size, it is once, few, many or the class of an expanded clone; other rows omit it.

d_call j_call v_call clone_size cdr3_aa cdr3_nt
. TRBJ1-4 TRBV21-1 . CASSPRQGACEKLFF TGTGCCAGCAGCCCCCGACAGGGGGCTTGTGAAAAACTGTTTTTT
TRBD1 TRBJ2-1 TRBV6-1 . CASSVLTGQPYNEQFF TGTGCCAGCAGTGTGCTGACGGGACAGCCCTACAATGAGCAGTTCTTC
. TRBJ1-2 TRBV15 . CATSSNSLYGYTF TGTGCCACCAGCAGTAACAGCCTCTATGGCTACACCTTC
TRBD1 TRBJ2-7 TRBV6-5 few CASTGQGTYEQYF TGTGCCAGCACCGGACAGGGAACCTACGAGCAGTACTTC
TRBD2 TRBJ2-7 TRBV10-2 . CASSGIGTSGVEQYF TGCGCCAGCAGTGGTATTGGGACTAGCGGGGTCGAGCAGTACTTC
TRBD1 TRBJ2-7 TRBV28 . CASSLSPPPGTGYVLYEQYF TGTGCCAGCAGTTTATCCCCCCCTCCCGGGACAGGGTATGTTTTGTACGAGCAGTACTTC
. TRBJ2-1 TRBV5-1 . CASSSRQRSYNEQFF TGCGCCAGCAGCTCTCGACAGAGATCCTACAATGAGCAGTTCTTC
. TRBJ1-2 TRBV3-1/TRBV3-2 . CASSPGYGYTF TGTGCCAGCAGCCCCGGCTATGGCTACACCTTC
TRBD2 TRBJ2-1 TRBV7-7 . CASSSSGGESEQFF TGTGCCAGCAGCTCAAGCGGGGGGGAGAGTGAGCAGTTCTTC
TRBD1 TRBJ1-1 TRBV19 few CASSRQGGTEAFF TGTGCCAGTAGTAGACAGGGTGGCACTGAAGCTTTCTTT
TRBD1 TRBJ1-4 TRBV6-5 once CASKRAGGNEKLFF TGTGCCAGCAAGAGGGCAGGGGGCAATGAAAAACTGTTTTTT
. TRBJ1-2 TRBV5-1 once CASSFEQGIYGYTF TGCGCCAGCAGCTTTGAGCAGGGGATCTATGGCTACACCTTC
TRBD2 TRBJ2-7 TRBV27 . CASSLAGKTYEQYF TGTGCCAGCAGTCTAGCGGGAAAGACCTACGAGCAGTACTTC
. TRBJ1-2 TRBV28 many CASSFAEGGTYGYTF TGTGCCAGCAGTTTTGCGGAGGGGGGGACTTATGGCTACACCTTC
. TRBJ1-3 TRBV2 . CASSELLGQSGNTIYF TGTGCCAGCAGTGAACTTTTGGGACAATCAGGAAACACCATATATTTT
TRBD1 TRBJ1-2 TRBV5-1 . CASSLGGQGALDYGYTF TGCGCCAGCAGCTTGGGTGGACAGGGGGCTCTGGACTATGGCTACACCTTC
. TRBJ2-7 TRBV4-1 . CASSQESGAPNEQYF TGCGCCAGCAGCCAAGAAAGTGGGGCCCCTAACGAGCAGTACTTC
TRBD1 TRBJ1-3 TRBV18 . CASSPPIGQGTGNTIYF TGTGCCAGCTCACCACCTATCGGACAGGGGACCGGAAACACCATATATTTT
TRBD1 TRBJ1-2 TRBV11-2 once CASSHYRGAVRGYTF TGTGCCAGCAGCCACTACAGGGGCGCGGTCCGGGGCTACACCTTC
. TRBJ1-3 TRBV7-9 . CASSLTVTGNTIYF TGTGCCAGCAGCTTGACAGTCACTGGAAACACCATATATTTT
. TRBJ2-6 TRBV24-1 . CATSDYTVGANVLTF TGTGCCACCAGTGATTACACAGTGGGGGCCAACGTCCTGACTTTC
. TRBJ1-2 TRBV5-1 . CASSPGGAAYGYTF TGCGCCAGCAGCCCGGGGGGCGCGGCGTATGGCTACACCTTC
. TRBJ1-2 TRBV9 . CASSPEAHYGYTF TGTGCCAGCAGCCCCGAGGCCCACTATGGCTACACCTTC
. TRBJ2-2 TRBV29-1 . CSAAPTNTGELFF TGCAGCGCCGCGCCTACGAACACCGGGGAGCTGTTTTTT
. TRBJ2-4 TRBV7-9 . CASSPGGGASAKNIQYF TGTGCCAGCAGCCCCGGAGGGGGCGCGTCGGCCAAAAACATTCAGTACTTC
. TRBJ1-5 TRBV3-1/TRBV3-2 . CASSQRSRSGGNQPQHF TGTGCCAGCAGCCAAAGGTCGCGGTCAGGGGGCAATCAGCCCCAGCATTTT
. TRBJ1-5 TRBV19 . CASTQTVYSNQPQHF TGTGCCAGTACCCAGACAGTTTATAGCAATCAGCCCCAGCATTTT